This T cell receptor beta chain was identified in a study of blood T cell repertoires in COVID-19 (TCRdb year 2020). Study-wide context: Collaborator samples came from the United States, Italy and Spain and covered acute and convalescent phases of COVID-19. Where HLA class I and class II types were available, the types were taken from metadata supplied by the sample provider, not from assay-based typing. Sample metadata almost always included a de-identified subject ID, COVID-19 status, age in years and sex. Deeply sampled blood TCRbeta repertoires from subjects exposed to, actively infected with, or recovered from COVID-19 were included in the dataset. The samples were drawn from the first 160 participants of the ongoing ImmuneRACE study and from 950 to 1,500 subjects provided by 6 global collaborators. The repertoires were released in a freely available public database meant as a resource for research on the immune response to SARS-CoV-2. The material from the prospective study consisted of cDNA or gDNA derived from T cells, B-cell-depleted T cells, or PBMCs. The research as a whole found: How much clinical and demographic metadata was included differed by source and by participant, and the metadata was provided uncurated.

Enrolling through a virtual design, the prospective study's participants ranged in age from about 18 to 89 years and lived across 20 to 25 United States geographic areas. In the prospective study, cohorts were assigned on the basis of participant-reported clinical history obtained from a screening survey and a study questionnaire. Recovered participants in ImmuneRACE Cohort 3 were defined as having two consecutive negative NP/OP PCR tests, clearance from a healthcare professional, or resolution of symptoms. Each participant in the prospective study had whole blood, serum and a nasopharyngeal or oropharyngeal swab collected by mobile phlebotomists. Additional blood draws and questionnaires over an approximately two-month period could optionally be provided by prospective study participants. Before DNA extraction, prospective study blood samples were shipped either frozen or at room temperature.

TCRbeta CDR3 regions were amplified from genomic DNA using the immunoSEQ Assay, a bias-controlled multiplex PCR. As for the original processing: The number of nucleated cells in each sample was estimated from the amplification of reference gene primers within the assay. To quantify the absolute abundance of each unique TCRbeta CDR3 rearrangement, sequence reads were collapsed and filtered. For each sample, productive Simpson clonality was calculated as the square root of Simpson's diversity index over productive rearrangements. Drawn from immuneACCESS, this table holds only the in-frame rearrangements with V and J called that TCRdb kept. Clones are partly lost; checked studies trace under half to an unresolved V gene and leave the rest unexplained. V and J calls and clone size are copied from that table; D and trimming were computed from the DNA. The sample profile shows 300,000 or so clones; around 90% of them were found once. The ten largest clones take up under 6.5% of the sample.

The CDR3 sequence holds 9 residues, the cysteine and phenylalanine included. The retained sequence is limited to the CDR3, 27 bases, with the frame set at the first base. CDR1 and CDR2 are drawn from the germline V gene: SGDLS, YYNGEE. About this clone itself: Its antigen is currently not known. Germline and junction disagree at one end, which may indicate a read error.

The rearrangement combines TRBV9 with TRBJ1-1; the D region possibly corresponds to TRBD1 (5 bases align). This receptor was identified in a young woman who had recovered from COVID-19. The specimen sequenced was PBMCs or T cells enriched from blood (not recorded which). The sequence in DNA is TGTGCCACAGGGTTTCCCCCTGTATTT. It translates to CATGFPPVF.